What follows are 15 T cell receptor beta chains derived from one specimen sequenced in a study of molecular identifiers for immune sequencing clone quantification. TCRdb fed the PCR reads into MiXCR, producing one record per CDR3 protein. The data contain about 640,000 distinct CDR3 sequences, 15% to 20% of them singletons. Sample: naive CD8+ T cells from blood, with Jurkat cell RNA spiked in. Subset described: FACS-sorted CD8+CD4-CCR7+CD45RA+ naive T cells. Every receptor here comes from a human donor in good health. Some libraries in this study had Jurkat cell RNA spiked in.

This clonotype was counted many times. The genes are TRBV7-6 and TRBJ2-7, with TRBD1 identical over 9 bases. V lost 5 bases and J lost 0; bases outside the gene matches: 5. The germline CDR1 and CDR2 sequences are SGHVS and FNYEAQ. This CDR3 has 15 amino acids. CDR3 amino acids: CASSVGQGLSYEQYF. CDR3 DNA sequence: TGTGCCAGCAGCGTGGGACAGGGCCTCTCCTACGAGCAGTACTTC. Based on the CDR3 plus reference TRBV7-6 and TRBJ2-7, the full variable domain is GAGVSQSPRYKVTKRGQDVALRCDPISGHVSLYWYRQALGQGPEFLTYFNYEAQQDKSGLPNDRFSAERPEGSISTLTIQRTEQRDSAMYRCASSVGQGLSYEQYFGPGTRLTVT.

Only a few counts were recorded for this clonotype. The chain carries TRBV19 and TRBJ1-5; D remains ambiguous. V shed 3 bases and J shed 1 base, with 13 bases lying between them. Germline loops: CDR1 LNHDA, CDR2 SQIVND (reference sequence). CDR3 length: 16 residues. In nucleotides, the CDR3 is TGTGCCAGTAGTATGGGGTCCCGAGGAAGCAATCAGCCCCAGCATTTT. The encoded protein is CASSMGSRGSNQPQHF.

This clonotype came up many times. Germline and junction disagree at one end, which may indicate a read error. This chain uses TRBV9 with TRBJ2-7, with 11 nucleotides matching TRBD2. This CDR3 spans 15 amino acids. Germline CDR1 reads SGDLS; CDR2 reads YYNGEE. The CDR3 DNA sequence: TGCGCCAGCAGCGTGGGGACTAGCGGTTCCTACGAGCAGTACTTC. It encodes CASSVGTSGSYEQYF.

There are a few counts of this clonotype. This rearrangement joins TRBV13 to TRBJ2-7; D may be TRBD1 (6 bases). From germline, CDR1 is PRHDT and CDR2 FYEKMQ (reference sequence). Trimming took 0 bases from V and 7 from J, leaving 13 bases between them. There are 14 residues in the CDR3. CDR3 region: CASSLGRGSGEQYF. The DNA for the CDR3 is TGTGCCAGCAGCTTAGGCAGGGGCTCGGGTGAGCAGTACTTC.

This clonotype was picked up a small number of times. CDR3 residues: CASSQDERFPFYGYTF. CDR3 nucleotide sequence: TGTGCCAGCAGCCAAGATGAGAGGTTCCCGTTCTATGGCTACACCTTC. This chain uses TRBV3-1 with TRBJ1-2; D is ambiguous. In germline, CDR1 is LGHDT, CDR2 YNNKEL (reference sequence). The CDR3 totals 16 residues. V shed 0 bases and J shed 4 bases, with 15 bases lying between them.

This clonotype came up many times. The chain is built from TRBV29-1 and TRBJ1-2, with D possibly being TRBD1 (5 bases). V was clipped by 6 bases and J by 0 bases, with 20 bases between them. In germline, CDR1 is SQVTM, CDR2 ANQGSEA. The CDR3 spans 16 residues. This CDR3 is CSVRGRTQSSNYGYTF. DNA of the CDR3: TGCAGCGTCCGGGGCCGGACTCAGTCTTCTAACTATGGCTACACCTTC.

Many counts were recorded for this clonotype. J is TRBJ2-7 and V is TRBV20-1, with 11 bases lining up with TRBD2. This CDR3 comprises 15 residues. The germline CDR1 and CDR2 sequences are DFQATT and SNEGSKA (reference sequence). Trimming cost V 0 bases and J 4 bases; bases outside gene matches: 5. Here the CDR3 reads CSARDPGTSGYEQYF. The CDR3 DNA sequence: TGCAGTGCTAGAGACCCCGGGACTAGCGGATACGAGCAGTACTTC.

The table lists this clonotype with a few counts. V gene TRBV29-1 combines with J gene TRBJ2-7; the D is unclear. Germline CDR1 reads SQVTM; CDR2 reads ANQGSEA. The CDR3 sequence is 11 residues long. V dropped 6 bases and J dropped 3 bases, with 9 bases sitting between them. The CDR3 reads CSVEKDYEQYF. The DNA for the CDR3 is TGCAGCGTAGAAAAGGACTACGAGCAGTACTTC.

This clonotype was picked up many times. V is TRBV21-1 and J is TRBJ1-1; no check of the table's D call, TRBD1, against the DNA was made. TRBV21-1 corresponds to a pseudogene. The CDR3 runs 15 residues. CDR3 amino acids: CASSKDRQVNTEAFF. CDR3 coding DNA: TGTGCCAGCAGCAAAGACCGACAGGTTAACACTGAAGCTTTCTTT.

There are many counts of this clonotype. The chain links TRBV7-2 to TRBJ2-7; weak D call: TRBD1 (6 bases). The CDR3 is made up of 16 amino acids. V gave up 1 base and J gave up 1 base, with 14 bases separating them. The germline V gene encodes CDR1 SGHTA and CDR2 FQGNSA. CDR3 nucleotides: TGTGCCAGCAGCTTAGATGCAGGGGTAGCGTCCTACGAGCAGTACTTC. Its translation is CASSLDAGVASYEQYF.

This clonotype was found many times. J is TRBJ2-7 and V is TRBV20-1; tentative D call: TRBD1 (6 bases). The germline gives CDR1 DFQATT, CDR2 SNEGSKA (reference sequence). The CDR3 runs to 13 residues. V was clipped by 3 bases and J by 1 base, with 10 bases between them. The CDR3 coding sequence is TGCAGTGCTAGGGACAGAGAATCCTACGAGCAGTACTTC. It is translated as CSARDRESYEQYF.

This clonotype was observed a handful of times. This may be a read error, as it is one base from a much larger clone. The V gene is TRBV28, the J gene TRBJ1-5; 7 nucleotides align to TRBD1. From germline, CDR1 is MDHEN and CDR2 SYDVKM. The junction had 13 bases not matched to a gene; V was cut back by 6 bases and J by 5 bases. The CDR3 has 16 amino acids. CDR3 nucleotide sequence: TGTGCCAGCAGACCATCAGGGGGGGCGTTTGATCAGCCCCAGCATTTT. Its protein is CASRPSGGAFDQPQHF.

This clonotype was detected ten times or more. J is TRBJ2-5 and V is TRBV20-1, with 7 positions matching TRBD1. This CDR3 region has 13 residues. V was clipped by 7 bases and J by 1 base; unmatched bases: 6. Germline lookup yields CDR1 DFQATT and CDR2 SNEGSKA (reference sequence). The CDR3 loop reads CSVMAGGQETQYF. Written as DNA, the CDR3 is TGCAGTGTTATGGCAGGGGGCCAAGAGACCCAGTACTTC.

This rearrangement joins TRBV29-1 to TRBJ2-4; TRBD1 matches at 10 bases. The V segment lost 7 bases and the J segment 0 bases; nucleotides outside the gene matches: 15. This CDR3 has 18 amino acids. Germline lookup yields CDR1 SQVTM and CDR2 ANQGSEA. Here the CDR3 reads CSASPGTGDTIAKNIQYF. DNA for the CDR3: TGCAGCGCCTCACCCGGGACAGGGGATACTATAGCCAAAAACATTCAGTACTTC.

This chain uses TRBV20-1 with TRBJ2-1, with 7 nucleotides matching TRBD1. CDR3 length equals 15 residues. The germline gives CDR1 DFQATT, CDR2 SNEGSKA (reference sequence). Trimming took 2 bases from V and 5 from J; bases not matched to a gene: 9. As DNA, the CDR3 is TGCAGTGCTAGATCCCGGGACAGAACGCACAATGAGCAGTTCTTC. Translated: CSARSRDRTHNEQFF.